This TCR beta chain was captured in a study of blood T cells in healthy people across ages. Notes on the study in general: Long-lived donors had more naive CD4+ cells and higher diversity than aged donors.

V shed 1 base and J 0 bases; nucleotides not matched to a gene: 9. In germline, CDR1 is SQVTM, CDR2 ANQGSEA. This CDR3 contains 17 residues. The second PCR ran roughly 6 to 11 cycles with a sample-barcoded 5' primer and J-beta primers. Each cDNA molecule, via a template-switch adaptor with 12 random nucleotides, was tagged. TCRdb reanalysed the 5' RACE reads using MiXCR and keeps one entry per CDR3 protein. The data contain under 950,000 distinct CDR3 sequences, around a fifth of them singletons. This clonotype came up many times. The antigen remains unidentified. This sequence joins TRBV29-1 and TRBJ2-3; the match to TRBD2 covers 8 bases. The sample taken for sequencing was blood. This receptor was taken from a man aged 65 to 79 in good health. This CDR3 reads CSVEVASGGTSTDTQYF. In DNA, the CDR3 is TGCAGCGTTGAAGTAGCCAGCGGGGGAACTAGCACAGATACGCAGTATTTT.